Shown below are 32 T cell receptor beta chains from a single sample sequenced in a study of blood T cell repertoires in COVID-19. Generated by immunoSEQ multiplex PCR, the TCRdb table keeps only in-frame clones and is missing some. The sample contains roughly 120,000 clones, roughly 82% of which appear only once. The material sequenced was peripheral blood. These receptors were taken from a human donor in a cohort sampled during active COVID-19.

This chain links TRBV10-2 with TRBJ2-4; tentative D call: TRBD1 (5 bases). Trimming cost V 4 bases and J 8 bases, with 12 bases left between them. This CDR3 is 13 amino acids long. Germline loops: CDR1 WSHSY, CDR2 SAAADI. DNA of the CDR3: TGCGCCAGCAGTGGGGGCCCGATGGACATTCAGTACTTC. It translates to CASSGGPMDIQYF.

This sequence joins TRBV4-1 and TRBJ1-1; unclear D gene. Germline V CDR1 and CDR2: MGHRA, YSYEKL. The CDR3 contains 13 residues. V lost 2 bases to trimming and J lost 2 bases, with 6 bases between them. The DNA for the CDR3 is TGCGCCAGCAGCCAACAGGAAAACACTGAAGCTTTCTTT. Protein product: CASSQQENTEAFF.

The chain carries TRBV2 and TRBJ2-5; D may be TRBD2 (5 bases). V lost 6 bases, J lost 4 bases, and 18 bases lay in between. In germline, CDR1 is SNHLY, CDR2 FYNNEI. The CDR3 contains 15 residues. The CDR3 DNA sequence: TGTGCCAGCAGCCCCGGTTGGGAGCTTGGAGAGACCCAGTACTTC. It codes for CASSPGWELGETQYF.

This clone was observed a few times. The chain uses TRBV5-8 and TRBJ2-7; D remains ambiguous. The V gene lost 1 base and the J gene lost 1 base, with 6 bases spanning the gap. Germline values: CDR1 SGHTS, CDR2 YDEGEE. This CDR3 region has 13 residues. CDR3 sequence: CASSLRQSYEQYF. Here the CDR3 DNA reads TGTGCCAGCAGCTTGCGTCAGTCCTACGAGCAGTACTTC.

A single count supports this clone. The chain links TRBV6-2 or TRBV6-3 to TRBJ2-3; no firm D call. V was trimmed by 2 bases and J by 1 base, leaving 10 bases between them. Per the germline V gene, CDR1 is MNHEY and CDR2 is SVGEGT. The CDR3 runs to 15 residues. CDR3 nucleotide sequence: TGTGCCAGCAGTTACGACCTAGAAGGCACAGATACGCAGTATTTT. It translates to CASSYDLEGTDTQYF.

The V gene is TRBV27, the J gene TRBJ2-7; 8 positions agree with TRBD1. The CDR3 length is 19 residues. Germline lookup yields CDR1 MNHEY and CDR2 SMNVEV (reference sequence). J was trimmed by 4 bases and V by 2 bases; bases with no gene match: 19. The CDR3 sequence is CASSLPASGGHAHRYEQYF. As DNA, the CDR3 is TGTGCCAGCAGTTTACCCGCTTCAGGGGGCCATGCACATAGATACGAGCAGTACTTC.

The DNA for the CDR3 is TGTGCCAGCTCACCCCGGGACACCGATGGTGAGACCCAGTACTTC. Protein product: CASSPRDTDGETQYF. The chain joins TRBV18 to TRBJ2-5; perhaps TRBD1 as D (6 bases). Germline loops: CDR1 KGHSH, CDR2 LQKENI. V lost 3 bases and J 5 bases, leaving 16 bases between the germline ends. The CDR3 has 15 amino acids.

The gene calls are TRBV5-1 and TRBJ2-2; no clear D. Germline V gene data show CDR1 as SGHRS and CDR2 as YFSETQ. The V gene lost 0 bases and the J gene lost 1 base, with 7 bases spanning the gap. The CDR3 is 15 amino acids. CDR3 nucleotide sequence: TGCGCCAGCAGCTTGGGGGCACAGAACACCGGGGAGCTGTTTTTT. It encodes CASSLGAQNTGELFF.

This chain connects TRBV5-1 to TRBJ2-5; weak D call: TRBD2 (7 bases). In germline, CDR1 is SGHRS, CDR2 YFSETQ. V was clipped by 1 base and J by 3 bases, with 13 bases between them. The CDR3 has 15 residues. DNA for the CDR3: TGCGCCAGCAGCTTGCGGGGGGCTGTTGAAGAGACCCAGTACTTC. It encodes CASSLRGAVEETQYF.

Only one count was recorded for this clone. J is TRBJ2-5 and V is TRBV5-5; unclear D gene. V was clipped by 1 base and J by 2 bases, with 9 bases between them. The CDR3 extends over 14 amino acids. CDR1 is SGHKS, CDR2 YYEKEE, per germline (reference sequence). CDR3 residues: CASSLSEEQETQYF. CDR3 nucleotides: TGTGCCAGCAGCTTGAGCGAAGAACAAGAGACCCAGTACTTC.

The chain uses TRBV6-1 and TRBJ2-7; 10 bases are a match to TRBD2. Looked up from germline, CDR1 is MNHNS and CDR2 is SASEGT. V shed 1 base, J shed 0 bases, and the junction held 6 bases outside the gene matches. This CDR3 contains 17 residues. The CDR3 reads CASSEELAGVISYEQYF. CDR3 in DNA: TGTGCCAGCAGTGAAGAGCTAGCGGGGGTGATCTCCTACGAGCAGTACTTC.

The V gene is TRBV2, the J gene TRBJ1-6; 7 nucleotides align to TRBD1. The V gene's germline CDR1 is SNHLY and CDR2 FYNNEI. Unmatched junction bases numbered 5, after V lost 5 bases and J lost 7 bases. This CDR3 comprises 14 residues. As DNA, the CDR3 is TGTGCCAGCAGTTTCGACAGGGTCAATTCACCCCTCCACTTT. This codes for CASSFDRVNSPLHF. Full variable domain (remainder filled in from reference TRBV2 and TRBJ1-6): EPEVTQTPSHQVTQMGQEVILRCVPISNHLYFYWYRQILGQKVEFLVSFYNNEISEKSEIFDDQFSVERPDGSNFTLKIRSTKLEDSAMYFCASSFDRVNSPLHFGNGTRLTVT.

J is TRBJ2-1 and V is TRBV5-1; D perhaps matches TRBD1 (5 bases). Germline loops: CDR1 SGHRS, CDR2 YFSETQ. This CDR3 contains 14 residues. The V gene lost 0 bases and the J gene lost 8 bases, with 12 bases spanning the gap. Here the CDR3 reads CASSLGVRAYEQFF. Written as DNA, the CDR3 is TGCGCCAGCAGCTTGGGAGTCAGGGCGTATGAGCAGTTCTTC. Combining the CDR3 with reference TRBV5-1 and TRBJ2-1 gives the whole variable domain KAGVTQTPRYLIKTRGQQVTLSCSPISGHRSVSWYQQTPGQGLQFLFEYFSETQRNKGNFPGRFSGRQFSNSRSEMNVSTLELGDSALYLCASSLGVRAYEQFFGPGTRLTVL.

The rearrangement joins TRBV2 to TRBJ2-5, with 13 bases identical to TRBD2. Germline assignment: CDR1 SNHLY and CDR2 FYNNEI. The V segment lost 1 base and the J segment 4 bases; nucleotides outside the gene matches: 6. The CDR3 spans 17 residues. CDR3 sequence reads: CASSEELAGGRGETQYF. CDR3 sequence (DNA): TGTGCCAGCAGTGAAGAACTAGCGGGGGGGCGAGGAGAGACCCAGTACTTC. Variable domain in full (rest from reference TRBV2 and TRBJ2-5): EPEVTQTPSHQVTQMGQEVILRCVPISNHLYFYWYRQILGQKVEFLVSFYNNEISEKSEIFDDQFSVERPDGSNFTLKIRSTKLEDSAMYFCASSEELAGGRGETQYFGPGTRLLVL.

This chain uses TRBV5-6 with TRBJ2-5; 8 bases map to TRBD1. The J segment lost 1 base and the V segment lost 4 bases, leaving 3 bases of the junction unmatched. Germline values: CDR1 SGHDT, CDR2 YYEEEE. The CDR3 loop spans 14 amino acids. The CDR3 coding sequence is TGTGCCAGCAGCGTTGGGACAGGCCAAGAGACCCAGTACTTC. Translated: CASSVGTGQETQYF. Variable domain in full (rest from reference TRBV5-6 and TRBJ2-5): DAGVTQSPTHLIKTRGQQVTLRCSPKSGHDTVSWYQQALGQGPQFIFQYYEEEERQRGNFPDRFSGHQFPNYSSELNVNALLLGDSALYLCASSVGTGQETQYFGPGTRLLVL.

V gene TRBV4-2 combines with J gene TRBJ1-4; D gene ambiguous. Trimming took off 1 base at V and 6 bases at J, with 15 bases between the two ends. The CDR3 extends over 16 amino acids. Germline lookup yields CDR1 LGHNA and CDR2 YNFKEQ. The CDR3 nucleotides read TGTGCCAGCAGCCAAGGACGGGATCCTGGGGATGAAAAACTGTTTTTT. Translating it yields CASSQGRDPGDEKLFF.

This chain uses TRBV6-1 with TRBJ2-7, with 9 bases matching TRBD1. This CDR3 spans 15 amino acids. Germline V gene sequence: CDR1 MNHNS, CDR2 SASEGT. J gave up 1 base and V 3 bases, and 4 bases lay outside the gene matches. The DNA for the CDR3 is TGTGCCAGCAGTGAGGGGACAGGGATGTCCTACGAGCAGTACTTC. This codes for CASSEGTGMSYEQYF.

The genes are TRBV12-3 or TRBV12-4 and TRBJ2-7, with D perhaps TRBD1 (6 bases). Trimming stripped 5 bases from V and 5 bases from J, with 13 bases between. The CDR3 is made up of 13 amino acids. CDR3 DNA: TGTGCCAGCAGTGGCCAGGGGAAGGACGAGCAGTACTTC. As protein: CASSGQGKDEQYF.

The chain is built from TRBV6-5 and TRBJ2-7, with 8 bases fitting TRBD1. Germline loops: CDR1 MNHEY, CDR2 SVGAGI. This CDR3 contains 14 residues. The trim removed 4 bases at V and 6 bases at J, leaving 8 bases unmatched. The chain's CDR3 is CASSSVAGGLEQYF. Written as DNA, the CDR3 is TGTGCCAGCAGTTCCGTCGCAGGGGGCCTCGAGCAGTACTTC.

This clone was seen more than once but under ten times. The J gene is TRBJ1-5, the V gene TRBV5-1; perhaps TRBD1 as D (5 bases). Germline assignment: CDR1 SGHRS and CDR2 YFSETQ. Trimming shortened V by 4 bases and J by 4 bases, and 9 bases separated the two germline ends. CDR3 length equals 13 residues. CDR3 DNA sequence: TGCGCCAGCAGCGCGGGGGGGAATCAGCCCCAGCATTTT. It encodes CASSAGGNQPQHF.

The J gene is TRBJ2-3, the V gene TRBV2; 7 nucleotides match TRBD2. CDR3 length equals 14 residues. Germline assignment: CDR1 SNHLY and CDR2 FYNNEI. CDR3 sequence reads: CARGRLAPTDTQYF. In nucleotides, the CDR3 is TGTGCGAGGGGCCGACTAGCCCCCACAGATACGCAGTATTTT. Variable domain in full (rest from reference TRBV2 and TRBJ2-3): EPEVTQTPSHQVTQMGQEVILRCVPISNHLYFYWYRQILGQKVEFLVSFYNNEISEKSEIFDDQFSVERPDGSNFTLKIRSTKLEDSAMYFCARGRLAPTDTQYFGPGTRLTVL.

This chain connects TRBV6-5 to TRBJ1-1; a weak D match, TRBD1 (5 bases). V gave up 6 bases and J gave up 3 bases, with 11 bases separating them. The CDR3 spans 13 residues. Germline V gene lookup returns CDR1 MNHEY and CDR2 SVGAGI. This chain's CDR3 is CASSEAGDTEAFF. The CDR3 coding sequence is TGTGCCAGCAGCGAGGCGGGGGACACTGAAGCTTTCTTT.

This clone appeared a few times. The chain is built from TRBV5-5 and TRBJ1-6; no reliable D call. Trimming removed 0 bases from V and 3 bases from J, with 13 bases in between. Per germline, CDR1 SGHKS and CDR2 YYEKEE (reference sequence). The CDR3 is made up of 17 amino acids. CDR3 loop: CASSLGAAGYYNSPLHF. Written as DNA, the CDR3 is TGTGCCAGCAGCTTGGGGGCAGCGGGGTACTATAATTCACCCCTCCACTTT. The whole variable domain, remainder taken from reference TRBV5-5 and TRBJ1-6, is DAGVTQSPTHLIKTRGQQVTLRCSPISGHKSVSWYQQVLGQGPQFIFQYYEKEERGRGNFPDRFSARQFPNYSSELNVNALLLGDSALYLCASSLGAAGYYNSPLHFGNGTRLTVT.

The chain employs TRBV6-2 or TRBV6-3 and TRBJ2-7; 7 positions match TRBD1. V lost 4 bases, J lost 3 bases, and 9 bases stayed unmatched. CDR1 and CDR2 from the germline V gene are MNHEY and SVGEGT. This CDR3 has 15 residues. CDR3 sequence reads: CASSLGGSTVYEQYF. The DNA for the CDR3 is TGTGCCAGCAGTTTAGGGGGCTCGACCGTCTACGAGCAGTACTTC.

This clone was detected once. The chain is built from TRBV5-1 and TRBJ1-6; the D gene is possibly TRBD1 (5 bases). This CDR3 spans 14 amino acids. Deletions cut 5 bases from V and 10 bases from J, with 16 bases between. Germline-derived CDR1 and CDR2 are SGHRS and YFSETQ. The CDR3 nucleotides read TGCGCCAGCAGTTTCCGCGGGGGAGAATCACCCCTCCACTTT. As protein: CASSFRGGESPLHF. The complete variable domain, with remaining parts taken from reference TRBV5-1 and TRBJ1-6, reads KAGVTQTPRYLIKTRGQQVTLSCSPISGHRSVSWYQQTPGQGLQFLFEYFSETQRNKGNFPGRFSGRQFSNSRSEMNVSTLELGDSALYLCASSFRGGESPLHFGNGTRLTVT.

The genes are TRBV6-1 and TRBJ2-1, with D unresolved. This CDR3 contains 11 residues. Trimming took 2 bases from V and 9 from J, leaving 5 bases between them. The germline V gene has CDR1 MNHNS and CDR2 SASEGT. CDR3 protein: CASSERVEQFF. The CDR3 DNA is TGTGCCAGCAGTGAACGGGTTGAGCAGTTCTTC.

This sequence joins TRBV2 and TRBJ2-5, with TRBD1 matching over 11 bases. CDR3 length: 14 amino acids. The germline CDR1 and CDR2 sequences are SNHLY and FYNNEI. The junction had 3 bases not matched to a gene; V was cut back by 4 bases and J by 5 bases. The CDR3 sequence: CASSGTGGWETQYF. CDR3 nucleotide sequence: TGTGCCAGCAGTGGGACAGGGGGCTGGGAGACCCAGTACTTC.

This clone was seen only once. The chain recombines TRBV19 with TRBJ2-2; perhaps TRBD1 as D (6 bases). This CDR3 is built from 14 residues. Looked up from germline, CDR1 is LNHDA and CDR2 is SQIVND (reference sequence). Trimming stripped 7 bases from V and 2 bases from J, with 11 bases between. CDR3 region: CASIQTGNTGELFF. The DNA of the CDR3 is TGTGCCAGTATCCAGACAGGCAACACCGGGGAGCTGTTTTTT.

This chain links TRBV18 with TRBJ1-5; 10 bases line up with TRBD1. Germline CDR1 and CDR2: KGHSH and LQKENI. The CDR3 has 16 residues. J gave up 7 bases and V 3 bases, and 9 bases lay outside the gene matches. In nucleotides, the CDR3 is TGTGCCAGCTCACCCTACCTGGGGACAGGGGACCAGCCCCAGCATTTT. Encoded protein: CASSPYLGTGDQPQHF.

CDR3: CASSLLTGAYEQYF. The CDR3 DNA follows: TGTGCCAGCAGTCTTTTGACAGGGGCCTACGAGCAGTACTTC. This chain connects TRBV11-2 to TRBJ2-7; TRBD1 matches 8 bases. This CDR3 is 14 amino acids long. Germline lookup yields CDR1 SGHAT and CDR2 FQNNGV. With 6 bases clipped from V and 2 bases from J, the junction kept 6 bases outside the gene matches.

The chain couples TRBV2 to TRBJ2-7; D is possibly TRBD1 (6 bases). V lost 6 bases to trimming and J lost 3 bases, with 18 bases between them. Germline CDR1 is SNHLY and CDR2 is FYNNEI. This CDR3 has 15 amino acids. The CDR3 nucleotides read TGTGCCAGCAGACCCCTTACAGGGTTCTTCTACGAGCAGTACTTC. Translated: CASRPLTGFFYEQYF.

V gene TRBV28 combines with J gene TRBJ2-7; 7 nucleotides agree with TRBD1. The CDR3 is made up of 12 amino acids. V trimming: 6 bases; J trimming: 13 bases; junction bases outside the gene matches: 12. Per the germline V gene, CDR1 is MDHEN and CDR2 is SYDVKM. The CDR3 region is CASSLYRDRVYF. The CDR3 region has the DNA TGTGCCAGCAGCTTGTACCGGGACAGAGTTTACTTC.